This T cell receptor beta chain stems from a study of T cells in Graves' hyperthyroidism and ophthalmopathy. In this sample, this clonotype turned up many times. Its cognate antigen is unknown. There were TCR beta CDR3 regions amplified from RNA transcripts. The study used the HTBI primer set for a first-round RT-PCR of the TCR CDR3. Using its own MiXCR run on the multiplex PCR reads, TCRdb lists one record per CDR3 protein. The repertoire has 410,000 or so distinct CDR3 sequences, roughly 14% of them found once; the top ten carry over 10%. With 11 bases removed from V and 3 bases from J, the gap between germline ends came to 20 bases. The CDR3 is 14 amino acids. Germline lookup yields CDR1 MNHNS and CDR2 SASEGT. The study's findings and limits: Most thyroid clonotypes that were expanded above 0.001 also turned up in blood.

The source material was blood. The receptor comes from a man aged 18-30 years with Graves' ophthalmopathy. The rearrangement links TRBV6-1 to TRBJ2-7; possible D gene TRBD2, 5 bases. CDR3 nucleotides: TGTGCCTCTACTCTGGAGCGGTTCGGCTACGAGCAGTACTTC. Translation gives CASTLERFGYEQYF.